A selection of T cell receptor beta chains follows, all from one sample in a study of CD4 and CD8 cells across lung adenocarcinoma regions. TCRdb re-called the PCR reads with MiXCR, one entry per CDR3 protein. The sample consists of roughly 20,000 distinct CDR3 sequences, 54% of them appearing once. Sample: CD8+ T cells from the center of a lung tumor. The receptors originated from a female donor with lung adenocarcinoma. The CD4 and CD8 labels of this study may be unreliable. Each CDR3 is given with its conserved first and last residue. D genes are given only for firm matches. The listing skips clone size in some rows; elsewhere it reads once, few, many or a size class.

abundance: .; v_gene: TRBV6-1; j_gene: TRBJ1-6; d_gene: .; CDR3aa: CASSEAWDPRGESPLHF; CDR3nt: TGTGCCAGCAGTGAAGCCTGGGACCCGAGGGGGGAATCACCCCTCCACTTT
abundance: few; v_gene: TRBV6-1; j_gene: TRBJ2-5; d_gene: .; CDR3aa: CASNDIVLETQYF; CDR3nt: TGTGCCAGCAATGATATAGTTCTAGAGACCCAGTACTTC
abundance: .; v_gene: TRBV6-1; j_gene: TRBJ2-1; d_gene: .; CDR3aa: CASSVSRYEQFF; CDR3nt: TGTGCCAGCAGCGTATCTCGCTATGAGCAGTTCTTC
abundance: .; v_gene: TRBV7-2; j_gene: TRBJ2-3; d_gene: TRBD1; CDR3aa: CASSGGQGMNTQYF; CDR3nt: TGTGCCAGCAGCGGCGGACAGGGTATGAATACGCAGTATTTT
abundance: .; v_gene: TRBV6-1; j_gene: TRBJ1-1; d_gene: .; CDR3aa: CASSDDLGEAFF; CDR3nt: TGTGCCAGCAGTGACGACCTGGGGGAAGCTTTCTTT
abundance: medium-sized; v_gene: TRBV6-1; j_gene: TRBJ2-4; d_gene: TRBD1; CDR3aa: CASRGLGGTKNIQYF; CDR3nt: TGTGCCAGCAGGGGGTTAGGGGGCACCAAAAACATTCAGTACTTC
abundance: .; v_gene: TRBV7-3; j_gene: TRBJ2-6; d_gene: TRBD1; CDR3aa: CASSLAGGSGANVLTF; CDR3nt: TGTGCCAGCAGCTTAGCAGGGGGCTCTGGGGCCAACGTCCTGACTTTC
abundance: .; v_gene: TRBV12-3/TRBV12-4; j_gene: TRBJ2-3; d_gene: .; CDR3aa: CASRGRGTDTQYF; CDR3nt: TGTGCCAGCAGGGGCCGAGGCACAGATACGCAGTATTTC
abundance: few; v_gene: TRBV6-1; j_gene: TRBJ2-5; d_gene: .; CDR3aa: CASSPSETQYF; CDR3nt: TGTGCCAGCAGCCCCTCGGAGACCCAGTACTTC
abundance: .; v_gene: TRBV28; j_gene: TRBJ2-7; d_gene: .; CDR3aa: CASSLFGTNLYEQYF; CDR3nt: TGTGCCAGCAGTTTATTCGGGACAAATCTTTACGAGCAGTACTTC
abundance: .; v_gene: TRBV10-3; j_gene: TRBJ2-3; d_gene: .; CDR3aa: CAAAPLGRGQETQYF; CDR3nt: TGTGCCGCGGCACCCTTGGGCCGTGGCCAAGAGACCCAGTATTTC
abundance: .; v_gene: TRBV12-3/TRBV12-4; j_gene: TRBJ2-7; d_gene: .; CDR3aa: CASSSGSAPYEQYF; CDR3nt: TGTGCCAGCAGTTCCGGGTCCGCCCCCTACGAGCAGTACTTC
abundance: .; v_gene: TRBV6-1; j_gene: TRBJ2-7; d_gene: TRBD2; CDR3aa: CASSEALQGTSGRAYEQYF; CDR3nt: TGTGCCAGCAGTGAAGCGCTTCAGGGGACTAGCGGGAGGGCCTACGAGCAGTACTTC
abundance: .; v_gene: TRBV6-1; j_gene: TRBJ2-3; d_gene: .; CDR3aa: CASKIYDTQFF; CDR3nt: TGTGCCAGCAAAATTTACGATACGCAGTTTTTT
abundance: .; v_gene: TRBV6-5; j_gene: TRBJ2-7; d_gene: .; CDR3aa: CASSNPGAVSSYEQYF; CDR3nt: TGTGCCAGCAGTAACCCCGGAGCAGTCTCTTCCTACGAGCAGTACTTC
abundance: .; v_gene: TRBV10-3; j_gene: TRBJ1-1; d_gene: .; CDR3aa: CATARGTEAFF; CDR3nt: TGTGCCACCGCAAGGGGGACTGAAGCTTTCTTT
abundance: .; v_gene: TRBV6-1; j_gene: TRBJ2-1; d_gene: .; CDR3aa: CASTSDQYNEQFF; CDR3nt: TGTGCCAGCACCTCAGACCAGTACAATGAGCAGTTCTTC
abundance: few; v_gene: TRBV7-2; j_gene: TRBJ2-2; d_gene: .; CDR3aa: CASSFWGATGELFF; CDR3nt: TGTGCCAGCAGCTTTTGGGGGGCAACCGGGGAGCTGTTTTTT
abundance: .; v_gene: TRBV6-1; j_gene: TRBJ2-3; d_gene: TRBD1; CDR3aa: CASSVRGGVSTGEQYF; CDR3nt: TGTGCCAGCAGTGTGCGAGGGGGCGTGAGCACCGGGGAGCAGTATTTT
abundance: once; v_gene: TRBV27; j_gene: TRBJ2-7; d_gene: TRBD1; CDR3aa: CASSFQGDVEQYF; CDR3nt: TGTGCCAGCAGTTTCCAGGGGGATGTCGAGCAGTACTTC
abundance: .; v_gene: TRBV3-1; j_gene: TRBJ2-7; d_gene: .; CDR3aa: CASSQEGISYEQYF; CDR3nt: TGTGCCAGCAGCCAAGAGGGGATCTCCTACGAGCAGTACTTC
abundance: few; v_gene: TRBV3-1; j_gene: TRBJ2-3; d_gene: .; CDR3aa: CASSLAVITDTQYF; CDR3nt: TGTGCCAGCAGCCTAGCGGTTATCACAGATACGCAGTATTTT
abundance: .; v_gene: TRBV6-1; j_gene: TRBJ2-5; d_gene: .; CDR3aa: CAGIGGCGLGTQYF; CDR3nt: TGTGCGGGCATTGGAGGCTGTGGCTTAGGTACCCAGTACTTT
abundance: many; v_gene: TRBV7-2; j_gene: TRBJ2-6; d_gene: .; CDR3aa: CASSFGTGANVLTF; CDR3nt: TGTGCCAGCAGCTTTGGGACAGGGGCCAACGTCCTGACTTTC
abundance: .; v_gene: TRBV27; j_gene: TRBJ2-1; d_gene: .; CDR3aa: CATGLRSKNTQYF; CDR3nt: TGCGCCACGGGGCTGAGAAGCAAAAATACTCAGTATTTC
abundance: .; v_gene: TRBV5-1; j_gene: TRBJ2-1; d_gene: TRBD2; CDR3aa: CASSLTSGANEQFF; CDR3nt: TGCGCCAGCAGCTTGACTAGCGGGGCCAATGAGCAGTTCTTC
abundance: many; v_gene: TRBV6-1; j_gene: TRBJ1-1; d_gene: .; CDR3aa: CASSAGRHLNTEAFF; CDR3nt: TGTGCCAGCAGTGCGGGGAGACATTTGAACACTGAAGCTTTCTTT
abundance: few; v_gene: TRBV6-1; j_gene: TRBJ1-4; d_gene: .; CDR3aa: CASRRTAGEKLFF; CDR3nt: TGTGCCAGCAGAAGGACAGCCGGTGAAAAACTGTTTTTT
abundance: medium-sized; v_gene: TRBV10-2; j_gene: TRBJ1-2; d_gene: .; CDR3aa: CASRTDSYGYTF; CDR3nt: TGCGCCAGCAGGACCGACAGCTATGGCTACACCTTC
abundance: .; v_gene: TRBV10-1; j_gene: TRBJ2-4; d_gene: TRBD1; CDR3aa: CASAGGATNIQYF; CDR3nt: TGCGCCAGCGCAGGGGGAGCCACAAACATTCAGTACTTT
abundance: few; v_gene: TRBV10-1; j_gene: TRBJ1-4; d_gene: .; CDR3aa: CASSELGRGKGEKLFF; CDR3nt: TGCGCCAGCAGTGAGTTAGGGAGAGGTAAGGGAGAAAAACTGTTTTTT
abundance: medium-sized; v_gene: TRBV7-6; j_gene: TRBJ2-7; d_gene: TRBD2; CDR3aa: CASSSPTIAGEQYF; CDR3nt: TGTGCCAGCAGTAGCCCAACTATAGCGGGCGAGCAGTACTTC
abundance: many; v_gene: TRBV6-6; j_gene: TRBJ2-3; d_gene: TRBD2; CDR3aa: CASSYGLAGGTDTQYF; CDR3nt: TGTGCCAGCAGTTACGGGTTAGCGGGAGGCACAGATACGCAGTATTTT
abundance: once; v_gene: TRBV6-1; j_gene: TRBJ2-3; d_gene: .; CDR3aa: CASRRSSGTDTQYF; CDR3nt: TGTGCCAGCAGACGGTCCAGTGGCACAGATACGCAGTATTTT
abundance: .; v_gene: TRBV27; j_gene: TRBJ2-4; d_gene: TRBD2; CDR3aa: CARGRGDFSQETQYF; CDR3nt: TGTGCCAGGGGGCGGGGGGACTTTTCCCAAGAGACGCAGTACTTC
abundance: .; v_gene: TRBV10-1; j_gene: TRBJ2-3; d_gene: TRBD1; CDR3aa: CASSESKAPNTGAQYF; CDR3nt: TGCGCCAGCAGTGAGTCGAAGGCACCGAACACAGGGGCGCAGTATTTT
abundance: .; v_gene: TRBV14; j_gene: TRBJ2-3; d_gene: TRBD1; CDR3aa: CASSQIGQGSDTQYF; CDR3nt: TGTGCCAGCAGCCAAATAGGACAGGGGTCAGATACGCAGTATTTT
abundance: .; v_gene: TRBV5-1; j_gene: TRBJ2-3; d_gene: .; CDR3aa: CASSEETDTQYF; CDR3nt: TGCGCCAGCAGTGAGGAGACAGATACGCAGTATTTT
abundance: many; v_gene: TRBV10-1; j_gene: TRBJ1-2; d_gene: TRBD1; CDR3aa: CASSKIADRGALGTF; CDR3nt: TGCGCCAGCAGTAAGATTGCGGACAGGGGCGCGCTAGGAACCTTC
abundance: many; v_gene: TRBV7-2; j_gene: TRBJ1-1; d_gene: .; CDR3aa: CASSRPGRMNTEAFF; CDR3nt: TGTGCCAGCAGCCGCCCGGGACGAATGAACACTGAAGCTTTCTTT